The next 23 T cell receptor beta chains were all read from a single sample in a study of T cell repertoires in cytomegalovirus infection. TCRdb reprocessed the reads via MiXCR and lists one record per CDR3 protein. In the table there are approximately 180,000 distinct CDR3 sequences, under 25% of which are singletons. Source material: PBMCs. Source of these receptors: a human donor in good health (CMV status not recorded). Some clones in this sample may be carry-over from other donors' samples.

The CDR3 reads CSGWDNEQFF. Here the CDR3 DNA reads TGCAGCGGATGGGACAATGAGCAGTTCTTC. The rearrangement joins TRBV29-1 to TRBJ2-1; D remains ambiguous. Germline V gene data show CDR1 as SQVTM and CDR2 as ANQGSEA. CDR3 length: 10 residues. Deletions cut 7 bases from V and 5 bases from J, with 6 bases between.

In its sample, this clonotype was seen a few times. This rearrangement joins TRBV4-3 to TRBJ1-2; D is perhaps TRBD1 (5 bases). Germline V gives CDR1 LGHNA, CDR2 YSLEER. V was shortened by 1 base and J by 7 bases, with 16 bases between the two germline ends. The CDR3 runs to 15 residues. The CDR3 DNA sequence: TGCGCCAGCAGCCAAGCAGACCCCGGGAGGGGTGGCTACACCTTC. It encodes CASSQADPGRGGYTF.

This chain joins TRBV28 and TRBJ2-7; D is perhaps TRBD1 (6 bases). Trimming pared 5 bases from V and 1 base from J, leaving 9 bases between. This CDR3 has 13 residues. CDR1 MDHEN and CDR2 SYDVKM come from the germline V gene. The CDR3 loop is CASSVGQSYEQYF. DNA for the CDR3: TGTGCCAGCAGTGTCGGACAGTCCTACGAGCAGTACTTC.

The gene calls are TRBV19 and TRBJ2-2, with 11 positions matching TRBD1. The CDR3 is 14 amino acids. The V gene's germline CDR1 is LNHDA and CDR2 SQIVND (reference sequence). After removal of 10 bases from V and 4 bases from J, the junction contained 5 bases not matched to a gene. The CDR3 sequence: CATRTGGSTGELFF. The CDR3 DNA sequence: TGTGCCACCCGGACAGGGGGCAGCACCGGGGAGCTGTTTTTT.

V usage is TRBV4-3 and J usage is TRBJ1-2, with 8 bases identical to TRBD1. V shed 0 bases, J shed 3 bases, and the junction held 6 bases outside the gene matches. This CDR3 is built from 16 residues. Germline CDR1 reads LGHNA; CDR2 reads YSLEER. CDR3: CASSQDSGTGDYGYTF. CDR3 in DNA: TGCGCCAGCAGCCAAGATTCCGGGACAGGAGACTATGGCTACACCTTC.

This clonotype was picked up many times. The genes are TRBV7-2 and TRBJ1-1, with D possibly being TRBD1 (5 bases). Germline values: CDR1 SGHTA, CDR2 FQGNSA. The CDR3 sequence is 14 residues long. V gave up 1 base and J gave up 7 bases, with 13 bases separating them. The CDR3 spells CASSLGPGLGEAFF. CDR3 DNA sequence: TGTGCCAGCAGCTTAGGACCAGGGTTAGGTGAAGCTTTCTTT.

The chain recombines TRBV29-1 with TRBJ2-5; D is unclear. Germline loops: CDR1 SQVTM, CDR2 ANQGSEA. Trimming left V 4 bases short and J 7 bases short, with 7 bases between. This CDR3 is 10 amino acids long. For the CDR3, the DNA is TGCAGCGTTGGGTCGGCGACCCAGTACTTC. This codes for CSVGSATQYF.

This clonotype was found many times. The chain has TRBV7-2 and TRBJ1-2, with D possibly matching TRBD1 (5 bases). V lost 4 bases, J lost 4 bases, and 10 bases lay in between. CDR3 length: 13 amino acids. Germline loops: CDR1 SGHTA, CDR2 FQGNSA. The chain's CDR3 is CASSSTVLYGYTF. Written as DNA, the CDR3 is TGTGCCAGCAGCTCGACAGTCCTCTATGGCTACACCTTC.

Many counts were recorded for this clonotype. The V gene is TRBV7-8, the J gene TRBJ1-6; no firm D call. The CDR3 is 13 amino acids. Trimming took off 2 bases at V and 14 bases at J, with 13 bases between the two ends. Germline V lookup: CDR1 SGHVS, CDR2 FQNEAQ. CDR3 nucleotides: TGTGCCAGCAGCTTACCGCCCTTAGGGACCCTCCACTTT. Residues: CASSLPPLGTLHF.

This clonotype appeared a few times. J is TRBJ2-2 and V is TRBV4-2; 9 nucleotides agree with TRBD2. The CDR3 sequence is 17 residues long. The germline V gene has CDR1 LGHNA and CDR2 YNFKEQ. V shed 4 bases, J shed 0 bases, and the junction held 6 bases outside the gene matches. CDR3 loop: CASSPTSGHANTGELFF. The CDR3 DNA sequence: TGTGCCAGCAGCCCCACTAGCGGGCATGCGAACACCGGGGAGCTGTTTTTT.

On this clonotype: One end of the junction is discordant with germline, which a read error may explain. The chain has TRBV6-2 or TRBV6-3 and TRBJ1-1; 7 bases agree with TRBD1. This CDR3 is 15 amino acids long. Germline V gene data show CDR1 as MNHEY and CDR2 as SVGEGT. The CDR3 is CTSSYVRQGSTEAFF. The CDR3 DNA follows: TGTACCAGCAGTTACGTCAGACAGGGAAGCACTGAAGCTTTCTTT.

The chain has TRBV20-1 and TRBJ2-3; tentative D call: TRBD2 (6 bases). The germline V gene has CDR1 DFQATT and CDR2 SNEGSKA (reference sequence). The CDR3 is 13 residues long. V dropped 6 bases and J dropped 6 bases, with 16 bases sitting between them. CDR3 loop: CSASPGATDTQYF. CDR3 DNA sequence: TGCAGTGCGAGTCCGGGAGCGACGGATACGCAGTATTTT.

This clonotype was seen a few times. The V call is TRBV19, the J call TRBJ2-5; maybe TRBD1 (6 bases). The CDR3 has 13 amino acids. Germline CDR1 reads LNHDA; CDR2 reads SQIVND (reference sequence). Trimming shortened V by 6 bases and J by 2 bases, and 10 bases separated the two germline ends. DNA of the CDR3: TGTGCCAGTAGCCCGGACAGACAAGAGACCCAGTACTTC. Translated, it gives CASSPDRQETQYF.

This clonotype was counted only a few times. V and J are TRBV12-3 or TRBV12-4 and TRBJ1-5; possibly TRBD1 for D (5 bases). V was clipped by 3 bases and J by 6 bases, with 12 bases between them. The CDR3 length is 14 residues. For the CDR3, the DNA is TGTGCCAGCAGTTTCTCCTTGGGACCTCAGCCCCAGCATTTT. This encodes CASSFSLGPQPQHF.

This clonotype came up a few times. This chain connects TRBV6-6 to TRBJ2-4, with 14 bases aligning to TRBD2. CDR1 and CDR2 from the germline V gene are MNHNY and SVGAGI (reference sequence). The length of the CDR3 is 18 residues. The ends lost 2 bases at V and 3 bases at J; junction bases unmatched: 6. The CDR3 sequence is CASSYGTSGSIGKNIQYF. The DNA of the CDR3 is TGTGCCAGCAGTTACGGGACTAGCGGGAGTATCGGCAAAAACATTCAGTACTTC.

The chain is built from TRBV6-1 and TRBJ2-1; D is unresolved. The CDR3 contains 16 residues. Germline-derived CDR1 and CDR2 are MNHNS and SASEGT. V lost 2 bases and J lost 1, with 12 bases in between. The CDR3 sequence is CASSERRIGSYNEQFF. For the CDR3, the DNA is TGTGCCAGCAGTGAAAGGCGGATCGGGTCCTACAATGAGCAGTTCTTC.

A few counts support this clonotype. The V call is TRBV6-4, the J call TRBJ1-2; 8 bases map to TRBD1. V dropped 2 bases and J dropped 8; count of bases not matched to a gene: 13. In germline, CDR1 is MRHNA, CDR2 SNTAGT. CDR3 length: 16 amino acids. In DNA, the CDR3 is TGTGCCAGCAGTGACAACCGGGACAGGTTTCCCCGCGGCTACACCTTC. It specifies CASSDNRDRFPRGYTF.

This clonotype was seen more than once but under ten times. The chain joins TRBV5-4 to TRBJ2-5; weak D call: TRBD2 (7 bases). The CDR3 covers 16 residues. V shed 3 bases and J shed 5 bases, with 20 bases lying between them. Germline CDR1 reads SGHNT; CDR2 reads YYREEE (reference sequence). The CDR3 region has the DNA TGTGCCAGCAGCTGGGGGGGCGGGGGTAAAGCTGAGACCCAGTACTTC. As protein: CASSWGGGGKAETQYF.

The table lists this clonotype with a few counts. The rearrangement uses TRBV28 and TRBJ1-2, with TRBD1 as a possible D gene (6 bases). This CDR3 comprises 16 residues. Trimming removed 5 bases at V and 4 bases at J, with 20 bases between. Germline V gene sequence: CDR1 MDHEN, CDR2 SYDVKM. CDR3: CASSLRGQKLGYGYTF. The DNA for the CDR3 is TGTGCCAGCAGTCTCAGAGGACAGAAATTGGGCTATGGCTACACCTTC.

The CDR3 spells CASTKGGLYGYTF. The CDR3 coding sequence is TGTGCCAGCACCAAAGGAGGGCTCTATGGCTACACCTTC. The chain carries TRBV12-3 or TRBV12-4 and TRBJ1-2; D remains unclear. Trimming took 7 bases from V and 4 from J, leaving 13 bases between them. This CDR3 has 13 residues.

This chain uses TRBV6-2 or TRBV6-3 with TRBJ2-1, with 12 bases that match TRBD2. Germline lookup yields CDR1 MNHEY and CDR2 SVGEGT. The CDR3 runs 18 residues. V gave up 0 bases and J gave up 0 bases; unmatched junction bases: 3. CDR3 loop: CASSYSGLAGLSYNEQFF. The CDR3, as DNA: TGTGCCAGCAGTTACTCGGGACTAGCGGGCCTCTCCTACAATGAGCAGTTCTTC.

On this clonotype: The germline gene is not matched at one end of the junction; a read error may be the cause. The chain joins TRBV24-1 to TRBJ2-1; D gene ambiguous. This CDR3 region has 16 residues. Germline CDR1 reads KGHDR; CDR2 reads SFDVKD. The DNA for the CDR3 is TGTGCCACCAGTGAAAAGGGAAATGGGTTCTACTATGAGCAGTTCTTC. Its translation is CATSEKGNGFYYEQFF.

The J gene is TRBJ1-6, the V gene TRBV20-1; 7 bases match TRBD1. The CDR3 is made up of 16 amino acids. CDR1 is DFQATT and CDR2 is SNEGSKA in the germline V gene (reference sequence). J lost 6 bases, V lost 3 bases, and 11 bases had no gene match. CDR3: CSARVLPGQLNSPLHF. As DNA, the CDR3 is TGCAGTGCTAGGGTTCTGCCGGGACAGCTTAATTCACCCCTCCACTTT.